A selection of T cell receptor beta chains follows, all from one sample in a study of blood T cell repertoires in COVID-19. Generated by immunoSEQ multiplex PCR, the TCRdb table keeps only in-frame clones and is missing some. Of some 35,000 clones in the sample, over 75% were seen once. The sequencing input was peripheral blood. The receptors originated from a man in his fifties or sixties with active COVID-19. The CDR3 runs from the conserved cysteine through the conserved F or W. D genes are given only for firm matches. Rows may omit the clone size; those that give it use once, few, many or a size class.

cdr3_aa cdr3_nt d_call j_call v_call clone_size
CASSLTDRGRSGANVLTF TGCGCCAGCAGCTTGACGGACAGGGGTAGGTCTGGGGCCAACGTCCTGACTTTC TRBD1 TRBJ2-6 TRBV5-1 .
CASSFDSEAFF TGTGCCAGCAGCTTCGACTCTGAAGCTTTCTTT . TRBJ1-1 TRBV5-6 .
CASSSPGQGAEKLFF TGCGCCAGCAGCTCCCCGGGACAGGGGGCTGAAAAACTGTTTTTT TRBD1 TRBJ1-4 TRBV4-1 .
CASSESPARNIQYF TGCGCCAGCAGTGAGTCCCCCGCTAGGAACATTCAGTACTTC . TRBJ2-4 TRBV10-1 .
CASSPSTGASNQPQHF TGTGCCAGCAGCCCCTCGACAGGGGCTAGCAATCAGCCCCAGCATTTT TRBD1 TRBJ1-5 TRBV7-2 .
CASSLGPGGVGYGYTF TGTGCCAGCAGCTTAGGCCCCGGGGGGGTCGGCTATGGCTACACCTTC . TRBJ1-2 TRBV11-2 .
CASSHGSGREETQYF TGTGCCAGCAGCCACGGTAGCGGGAGGGAAGAGACCCAGTACTTC TRBD2 TRBJ2-5 TRBV4-2 .
CACQGAVGQPQHF TGTGCTTGCCAGGGTGCCGTGGGTCAGCCCCAGCATTTT . TRBJ1-5 TRBV11-2 .
CASSLARAGANVLTF TGCGCCAGCAGCTTGGCCAGGGCTGGGGCCAACGTCCTGACTTTC . TRBJ2-6 TRBV5-1 .
CASSYSRQGGYTF TGTGCCAGCAGTTATTCCCGACAGGGTGGCTACACCTTC TRBD1 TRBJ1-2 TRBV6-5 .
CASSPLAGATDTQYF TGTGCCAGCTCACCGCTAGCGGGGGCCACAGATACGCAGTATTTT TRBD2 TRBJ2-3 TRBV18 .
CASSPSPTRTGTDTQYF TGTGCCAGCTCACCAAGCCCCACCCGGACAGGCACAGATACGCAGTATTTT . TRBJ2-3 TRBV18 once
CASSLEAGVRNEQFF TGTGCCAGCAGCTTAGAAGCGGGAGTAAGGAATGAGCAGTTCTTC TRBD2 TRBJ2-1 TRBV11-3 .
CASSQPSGTAETQYF TGTGCCAGCAGCCAACCTTCCGGGACAGCAGAGACCCAGTACTTC TRBD1 TRBJ2-5 TRBV3-1/TRBV3-2 .
CASSITGREAYEQYF TGTGCCAGCAGTATTACAGGGCGGGAGGCTTACGAGCAGTACTTC TRBD2 TRBJ2-7 TRBV28 .
CASSIGSGRADTQYF TGTGCCAGTAGTATAGGTAGCGGGAGAGCCGATACGCAGTATTTT TRBD2 TRBJ2-3 TRBV19 .
CASSDPGLAGPNEQFF TGCGCCAGCAGTGATCCGGGACTAGCGGGTCCCAATGAGCAGTTCTTC TRBD2 TRBJ2-1 TRBV10-1 .
CASSFGGPLNSPLHF TGTGCCAGCAGCTTCGGGGGGCCCCTTAATTCACCCCTCCACTTT . TRBJ1-6 TRBV7-2 once
CASSELTSGESTDTQYF TGTGCCAGCAGTGAATTAACTAGCGGAGAAAGCACAGATACGCAGTATTTT TRBD2 TRBJ2-3 TRBV25-1 once
CASSLGGAGNQPQHF TGTGCCAGCAGCCTTGGAGGGGCTGGCAATCAGCCCCAGCATTTT . TRBJ1-5 TRBV3-1/TRBV3-2 .
CASSPTSSVNTGELFF TGTGCCAGCAGCCCAACATCTAGCGTGAACACCGGGGAGCTGTTTTTT . TRBJ2-2 TRBV4-2 .
CASSSQPGLAGDEQYF TGTGCCAGCAGCTCCCAGCCGGGACTAGCGGGAGACGAGCAGTACTTC TRBD2 TRBJ2-7 TRBV11-2 .
CASASGWDSLTDTQYF TGTGCCAGCGCTTCGGGATGGGACAGCCTAACAGATACGCAGTATTTT TRBD1 TRBJ2-3 TRBV2 .
CASSEGQGAGELFF TGTGCCAGCAGTGAGGGGCAGGGGGCCGGGGAGCTGTTTTTT TRBD1 TRBJ2-2 TRBV6-1 .
CASSIGHYSNQPQHF TGTGCCAGTAGTATAGGGCACTATAGCAATCAGCCCCAGCATTTT . TRBJ1-5 TRBV19 .
CASSQVGGRLNEQFF TGTGCCAGCAGCCAAGTCGGCGGGAGGCTCAATGAGCAGTTCTTC TRBD2 TRBJ2-1 TRBV3-1/TRBV3-2 .
CASSPSPPRGLAGGPRETQYF TGTGCCAGCAGCCCCTCGCCCCCGCGGGGACTAGCGGGAGGGCCGCGGGAGACCCAGTACTTC TRBD2 TRBJ2-5 TRBV4-2 .
CASSVTGGSGNTIYF TGTGCCAGCAGCGTAACAGGGGGCTCTGGAAACACCATATATTTT TRBD1 TRBJ1-3 TRBV9 .
CASSLETGFFSGANVLTF TGTGCCAGCTCACTTGAAACAGGGTTTTTCTCTGGGGCCAACGTCCTGACTTTC . TRBJ2-6 TRBV18 .
CASSLTTGGEQYF TGCGCCAGCAGCTTAACAACAGGGGGCGAGCAGTACTTC TRBD1 TRBJ2-7 TRBV5-1 .
CASSPRTSGKETQYF TGTGCCAGCAGCCCTAGGACTAGCGGGAAAGAGACCCAGTACTTC TRBD2 TRBJ2-5 TRBV7-9 .
CASSAGTSINEQFF TGTGCCAGCAGTGCCGGGACTAGCATCAATGAGCAGTTCTTC TRBD2 TRBJ2-1 TRBV28 .
CSASPPWTSGTPRADTQYF TGCAGTGCTAGTCCGCCCTGGACTAGCGGGACTCCGCGTGCAGATACGCAGTATTTT TRBD2 TRBJ2-3 TRBV20-1 .
CASSQRDRDHEQFF TGCGCCAGCAGCCAACGAGACAGGGACCATGAGCAGTTCTTC TRBD1 TRBJ2-1 TRBV4-1 .
CASSSPRMVAGDEQFF TGTGCCAGCAGTTCCCCCCGAATGGTAGCGGGAGACGAGCAGTTCTTC TRBD2 TRBJ2-1 TRBV28 .
CASSQGEGGIYGYTF TGTGCCAGCAGCCAAGGGGAGGGAGGCATCTATGGCTACACCTTC . TRBJ1-2 TRBV3-1/TRBV3-2 .
CASSYSRGNGYTF TGTGCCAGCAGTTACTCGAGAGGTAATGGCTACACCTTC . TRBJ1-2 TRBV6-5 .
CASSLRDGGIYEQYF TGCGCCAGCAGCTTGCGGGACGGAGGGATCTACGAGCAGTACTTC . TRBJ2-7 TRBV5-1 .
CASSYSTGTGGYEQYF TGTGCCAGCAGTTACTCGACCGGGACAGGTGGTTACGAGCAGTACTTC TRBD1 TRBJ2-7 TRBV6-5 .
CASGSGTGDTLNTGELFF TGTGCTAGTGGTTCCGGGACAGGGGACACCCTAAACACCGGGGAGCTGTTTTTT TRBD1 TRBJ2-2 TRBV12-5 .
CASSLGGRTPYNEQFF TGCGCCAGCAGCTTGGGCGGGAGGACACCCTACAATGAGCAGTTCTTC TRBD2 TRBJ2-1 TRBV5-1 .